In this sample, the clone carrying this T cell receptor (beta chain) turned up many times. TCRdb re-called the RACE reads through MiXCR, storing one row per CDR3 protein. This sample has 35,000 to 50,000 distinct CDR3 sequences, with around 3.6% found just once. Time point noted: healthy volunteer bleed at 6 weeks. It was from unfractionated whole blood that total RNA was extracted. This CDR3 comprises 13 residues. Germline V gives CDR1 SQVTM, CDR2 ANQGSEA. Unmatched junction bases numbered 2, after V lost 4 bases and J lost 4 bases. These data belong to a study of human T cells and chemical hapten exposure.

The rearrangement links TRBV29-1 to TRBJ2-1; TRBD2 agrees at 9 bases. This clonotype was obtained from a human donor in good health. Some clones in this sample may be carry-over from other donors' samples. Sequenced material: whole blood. The CDR3 is CSVASGTYNEQFF. CDR3 nucleotide sequence: TGCAGCGTTGCTAGCGGGACGTACAATGAGCAGTTCTTC.